Below, 10 T cell receptor beta chains from the same sample are listed, as sequenced in a study of T cell responses to AZD1222 COVID-19 vaccine. Sequencing was performed with immunoSEQ multiplex PCR; in TCRdb, only in-frame clones are kept and a portion is missing. The sample contains 200,000 to 250,000 clones, roughly 91% of which appear only once. This material consisted of peripheral blood, taken on day 0 of MenACWY control vaccination. The receptors stem from an adult in good health.

The J gene is TRBJ1-6, the V gene TRBV5-6, with 9 nucleotides matching TRBD1. The CDR3 spans 14 residues. V lost 4 bases and J lost 6; bases outside the gene matches: 2. Germline CDR1 and CDR2: SGHDT and YYEEEE. The CDR3 DNA follows: TGTGCCAGCAGCCGGGGACAGGGTAATTCACCCCTCCACTTT. It encodes CASSRGQGNSPLHF.

The chain couples TRBV4-2 to TRBJ2-3; 8 nucleotides align to TRBD2. This CDR3 comprises 16 residues. The ends lost 1 base at V and 4 bases at J; junction bases unmatched: 7. Germline lookup yields CDR1 LGHNA and CDR2 YNFKEQ. The CDR3 is CASSQALAGTPDTQYF. The CDR3 DNA is TGTGCCAGCAGCCAAGCATTAGCGGGGACCCCAGATACGCAGTATTTT.

This sequence joins TRBV19 and TRBJ1-2; 9 bases fit TRBD1. The V gene's germline CDR1 is LNHDA and CDR2 SQIVND (reference sequence). This CDR3 region has 15 residues. V lost 5 bases and J lost 5; bases outside the gene matches: 9. The CDR3 nucleotides are TGTGCCAGTAGTTCTACGACCGGGACAGGGTATGGCTACACCTTC. Translation: CASSSTTGTGYGYTF.

This chain joins TRBV10-3 and TRBJ2-7; D is undetermined. Between the trimmed V and J ends, which lost 0 bases and 3 bases, there was a span of 3 bases. The length of the CDR3 is 12 residues. CDR1 is ENHRY and CDR2 is SYGVKD in the germline V gene. CDR3 residues: CAISESLYEQYF. Here the CDR3 DNA reads TGTGCCATCAGTGAGTCCCTCTACGAGCAGTACTTC.

The chain joins TRBV7-2 to TRBJ1-2; 9 nucleotides align to TRBD1. There are 13 residues in the CDR3. The trim removed 5 bases at V and 8 bases at J, leaving 6 bases unmatched. CDR1 SGHTA and CDR2 FQGNSA come from the germline V gene. The CDR3 bases are TGTGCCAGCAGCCAACAGGGGGCGCAAGGCTACACCTTC. This gives the protein CASSQQGAQGYTF.

The CDR3 nucleotides are TGTGCCAGCAGCGTAGCTGGCGGGGCGTATCAGCCCCAGCATTTT. It codes for CASSVAGGAYQPQHF. The rearrangement links TRBV9 to TRBJ1-5; D is possibly TRBD1 (5 bases). Germline V gives CDR1 SGDLS, CDR2 YYNGEE. This CDR3 is built from 15 residues. Trimming took 0 bases from V and 5 from J, leaving 12 bases between them.

The chain combines TRBV13 with TRBJ2-1; D is perhaps TRBD2 (5 bases). V lost 4 bases and J 5 bases, leaving 15 bases between the germline ends. The CDR3 extends over 15 amino acids. Germline CDR1 and CDR2: PRHDT and FYEKMQ (reference sequence). CDR3 DNA: TGTGCCAGCAGCTATAGCGTTACTAGAAACAATGAGCAGTTCTTC. Protein sequence: CASSYSVTRNNEQFF.

The chain combines TRBV2 with TRBJ1-1; D possibly corresponds to TRBD1 (6 bases). This CDR3 has 13 residues. CDR1 and CDR2 from the germline V gene are SNHLY and FYNNEI. DNA for the CDR3: TGTGCAGGTAGGAGGGGGTCAAACACTGAAGCTTTCTTT. Translation: CAGRRGSNTEAFF. Supplemented by reference TRBV2 and TRBJ1-1, the full variable domain reads EPEVTQTPSHQVTQMGQEVILRCVPISNHLYFYWYRQILGQKVEFLVSFYNNEISEKSEIFDDQFSVERPDGSNFTLKIRSTKLEDSAMYFCAGRRGSNTEAFFGQGTRLTVV.

The rearrangement joins TRBV23-1 to TRBJ1-5, with 8 bases aligning to TRBD1. TRBV23-1 is labeled an ORF, and its function is uncertain. This CDR3 contains 16 residues. The junction had 5 bases not matched to a gene; V was cut back by 2 bases and J by 2 bases. This CDR3 reads CASSQQGASRNQPQHF. In DNA form, the CDR3 reads TGCGCCAGCAGTCAACAGGGGGCTTCGCGCAATCAGCCCCAGCATTTT.

The chain uses TRBV5-4 and TRBJ2-2; 8 nucleotides line up with TRBD2. V dropped 4 bases and J dropped 5; count of bases not matched to a gene: 10. CDR3 size: 16 residues. Looked up from germline, CDR1 is SGHNT and CDR2 is YYREEE (reference sequence). The CDR3 is CASSAAPGGKTGELFF. For the CDR3, the DNA is TGTGCCAGCAGCGCGGCTCCGGGGGGGAAGACCGGGGAGCTGTTTTTT.